Sequencing of this TCR beta chain was carried out in a study of T cell responses to AZD1222 COVID-19 vaccine. Whole-study findings and limits: Donors in the cohort were predominantly white British and more often female, and clonal diversity was possibly underestimated.

For this clone: Its antigen remains unidentified.

Assay: immunoSEQ multiplex PCR; the TCRdb copy retains only in-frame clones and omits some. The repertoire consists of about 120,000 clones, with less than 90% occurring once and the leading ten covering under 35%. V lost 4 bases and J lost 4; bases outside the gene matches: 0. CDR3 length equals 14 residues. Per germline, CDR1 ENHRY and CDR2 SYGVKD. The gene calls are TRBV10-3 and TRBJ1-5; 11 positions agree with TRBD1. This TCR was recovered from an adult in good health. The source material was peripheral blood, sampled on day 0 of AZD1222 vaccination. CDR3 coding DNA: TGTGCCATCAGTGGGGACAGGGGGAATCAGCCCCAGCATTTT. Translated: CAISGDRGNQPQHF.